This is a list of T cell receptor beta chains from one sample in a study of T cell repertoires in cytomegalovirus infection. TCRdb fed the reads into MiXCR, producing one record per CDR3 protein. This sample has about 830,000 distinct CDR3 sequences, with approximately 29% found just once. For these receptors, no antigen is known. The sequencing here drew on cultured CD8+ T cells from PBMCs, taken from culture after CMV antigen stimulation. Receptors originate from a human donor in good health (CMV status not recorded). Some clones in this sample may be carry-over from other donors' samples. Each CDR3 is given with its conserved first and last residue.

v_gene	j_gene	CDR3aa
TRBV7-6	TRBJ2-7	CASSSRQGPYEQYF
TRBV14	TRBJ2-5	CASSSLEGGPGESQYF
TRBV2	TRBJ2-3	CVSSEGVTHTDTQYF
TRBV4-1	TRBJ2-1	CASSLQRGGFEQFF
TRBV19	TRBJ1-1	CASSDAGDNTEAFF
TRBV19	TRBJ2-2	CASSPLGRTGELFF
TRBV4-3	TRBJ2-1	CASSQGLQRGGLEQFF
TRBV12-3/TRBV12-4	TRBJ2-3	CASSPTASTDTQYF
TRBV29-1	TRBJ1-1	CSVDLPQGTWVEAFF
TRBV6-5	TRBJ2-1	CASSYPSGGFYNEQFF
TRBV27	TRBJ2-3	CASSSHNTGDTQYF
TRBV29-1	TRBJ2-1	CSVERGTGESNEQFF
TRBV11-2	TRBJ2-3	CASSPGRGGSTDTQYF
TRBV7-8	TRBJ2-5	CASSLSGLVQETQYF
TRBV27	TRBJ2-5	CASSLSPSNNQETQYF
TRBV6-6	TRBJ1-4	CASSYTYNRATNEKLFF
TRBV6-6	TRBJ1-2	CASSYPTGGGYTF
TRBV6-2/TRBV6-3	TRBJ2-5	CASSYAGGAEWETQYF
TRBV7-9	TRBJ1-1	CAIQGNTEAFF
TRBV7-9	TRBJ2-3	CASRKIGPPDTQYF
TRBV7-8	TRBJ1-4	CASSQRLAPTNEKLFF
TRBV18	TRBJ2-2	CASSPPEGQQIGELFF
TRBV5-4	TRBJ2-7	CASSRTSGGTTRQYF
TRBV6-2/TRBV6-3	TRBJ1-1	CASSYVAEAFF
TRBV7-2	TRBJ2-3	CASSLADDSGTQYF
TRBV7-6	TRBJ1-3	CASSVPDGNTIYF